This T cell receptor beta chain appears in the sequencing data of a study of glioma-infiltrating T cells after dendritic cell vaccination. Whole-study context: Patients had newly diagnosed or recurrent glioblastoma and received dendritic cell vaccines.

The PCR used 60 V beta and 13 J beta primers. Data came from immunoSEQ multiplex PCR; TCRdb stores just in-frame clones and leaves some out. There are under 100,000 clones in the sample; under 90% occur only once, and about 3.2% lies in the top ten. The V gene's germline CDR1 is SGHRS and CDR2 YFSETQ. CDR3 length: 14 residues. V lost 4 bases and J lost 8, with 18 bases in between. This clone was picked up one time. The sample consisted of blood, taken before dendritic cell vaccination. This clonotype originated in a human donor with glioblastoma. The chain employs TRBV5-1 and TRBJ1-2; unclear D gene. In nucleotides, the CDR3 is TGCGCCAGCAGCCCGACTCCTACCCCGGGGGGCTACACCTTC. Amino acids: CASSPTPTPGGYTF.